This entry lists 6 T cell receptor beta chains sequenced from one sample in a study of cytomegalovirus exposure and HLA in healthy donors. PCR was performed using 60 Vbeta and 13 Jbeta primers. Here immunoSEQ multiplex PCR was the method, and the copy in TCRdb shows in-frame clones only, minus some. The sample lists around 150,000 clones; roughly 80% were seen once. The material sequenced was PBMCs. The receptors originated from a man younger than 30 in good health and CMV-seropositive.

The chain combines TRBV27 with TRBJ1-1, with 7 bases matching TRBD1. Unmatched junction bases numbered 7, after V lost 7 bases and J lost 8 bases. There are 12 residues in the CDR3. Per the germline V gene, CDR1 is MNHEY and CDR2 is SMNVEV (reference sequence). For the CDR3, the DNA is TGTGCCAGCACTAACAGGGGCGAAGAAGCTTTCTTT. This encodes CASTNRGEEAFF.

The gene calls are TRBV9 and TRBJ2-1; 7 positions agree with TRBD2. The CDR3 loop spans 12 amino acids. After removal of 4 bases from V and 10 bases from J, the junction contained 5 bases not matched to a gene. Germline V lookup: CDR1 SGDLS, CDR2 YYNGEE. The CDR3 nucleotides are TGTGCCAGCAGCCCTCGAGCGGGAGAGCAGTTCTTC. This encodes CASSPRAGEQFF.

The chain employs TRBV6-1 and TRBJ2-1, with TRBD2 matching 7 bases. Germline CDR1 reads MNHNS; CDR2 reads SASEGT. CDR3 size: 13 residues. The V and J ends lost 6 bases and 4 bases, in that order; junction bases with no gene match: 3. CDR3 sequence (DNA): TGTGCCAGCAGATGGGGGGGTTACAATGAGCAGTTCTTC. This encodes CASRWGGYNEQFF.

The chain has TRBV7-3 and TRBJ1-1; TRBD1 matches 9 bases. Germline lookup yields CDR1 SGHTA and CDR2 FQGTGA. The trim removed 3 bases at V and 5 bases at J, leaving 7 bases unmatched. The CDR3 length is 15 residues. CDR3 in amino acids: CASSLGGTGRTEAFF. The CDR3, as DNA: TGTGCCAGCAGCTTGGGGGGGACAGGGAGAACTGAAGCTTTCTTT.

The chain uses TRBV9 and TRBJ1-5; D gene unclear. The CDR3 length is 14 residues. CDR1 is SGDLS and CDR2 is YYNGEE in the germline V gene. V lost 4 bases, J lost 3 bases, and 11 bases lay in between. CDR3 protein: CASSRGENNQPQHF. As DNA, the CDR3 is TGTGCCAGCAGCCGGGGAGAAAACAATCAGCCCCAGCATTTT.

The V gene is TRBV6-1, the J gene TRBJ1-1; D is unresolved. The CDR3 runs to 14 residues. Germline V gene data show CDR1 as MNHNS and CDR2 as SASEGT. Trimming removed 9 bases from V and 4 bases from J, with 18 bases in between. CDR3 bases: TGTGCCAGTACCCCGGATTTATACAGCACTGAAGCTTTCTTT. Translated: CASTPDLYSTEAFF.